A single sample gave rise to the 27 T cell receptor beta chains below, sequenced in a study of CD8+ T cells in alopecia areata. Specified treatment: oral pan-JAK inhibitor, 5-10 mg twice daily. Individuals with alopecia areata gave both lesional scalp punch biopsies and peripheral blood for collection. As the sequencing template, cDNA was produced by extracting RNA and reverse transcribing it. Sequencing used immunoSEQ multiplex PCR; TCRdb keeps in-frame clones, though not all of them. This sample has fewer than 15,000 clones, with approximately 71% found just once. Sequences were derived from skin, sampled at week 4, from a patient treated with tofacitinib. The receptors derive from a human donor with alopecia areata.

The chain combines TRBV6-6 with TRBJ2-7; D remains ambiguous. Germline V CDR1 and CDR2: MNHNY, SVGAGI (reference sequence). This CDR3 has 13 residues. V lost 2 bases, J lost 4 bases, and 9 bases lay in between. In DNA form, the CDR3 reads TGTGCCAGCAGTTACACCAACCGGTACGAGCAGTACTTC. This encodes CASSYTNRYEQYF.

This clone was detected only a few times. This CDR3 is also generated by other DNA sequences in the sample. The chain combines TRBV18 with TRBJ2-2, with D possibly TRBD2 on 5 matching bases. Germline V CDR1 and CDR2: KGHSH, LQKENI. V was clipped by 3 bases and J by 6 bases, with 5 bases between them. CDR3 length: 12 residues. CDR3 amino acids: CASSPEAGELFF. In DNA, the CDR3 is TGTGCCAGCTCACCGGAGGCCGGGGAGCTGTTTTTT. Using reference TRBV18 and TRBJ2-2 for the parts outside the CDR3, the full variable domain is NAGVMQNPRHLVRRRGQEARLRCSPMKGHSHVYWYRQLPEEGLKFMVYLQKENIIDESGMPKERFSAEFPKEGPSILRIQQVVRGDSAAYFCASSPEAGELFFGEGSRLTVL.

The sample holds a few counts of this clone. This chain links TRBV6-6 with TRBJ2-5, with TRBD1 matching 8 bases. Germline-derived CDR1 and CDR2 are MNHNY and SVGAGI (reference sequence). V was clipped by 6 bases and J by 4 bases; unmatched bases: 10. The CDR3 covers 15 residues. The CDR3 DNA follows: TGTGCCAGCAGCCAGGACAGGGAAAGGATAGAGACCCAGTACTTC. It yields the protein CASSQDRERIETQYF.

The V gene is TRBV7-4, the J gene TRBJ1-1; 8 bases agree with TRBD1. The germline V gene has CDR1 SGHVT and CDR2 SQSDAQ. The trim removed 6 bases at V and 4 bases at J, leaving 7 bases unmatched. The CDR3 covers 14 residues. CDR3 sequence: CASSSDREGTEAFF. For the CDR3, the DNA is TGTGCCAGCAGTTCGGACAGGGAAGGCACTGAAGCTTTCTTT. Full variable domain (outside the CDR3, taken from reference TRBV7-4 and TRBJ1-1): GAGVSQSPRYKVAKRGRDVALRCDSISGHVTLYWYRQTLGQGSEVLTYSQSDAQRDKSGRPSGRFSAERPERSVSTLKIQRTEQGDSAVYLCASSSDREGTEAFFGQGTRLTVV.

J is TRBJ1-6 and V is TRBV4-3, with a possible D match to TRBD1 (6 bases). V gave up 0 bases and J gave up 9 bases, with 15 bases separating them. The CDR3 consists of 16 residues. Germline V gene sequence: CDR1 LGHNA, CDR2 YSLEER. CDR3 coding DNA: TGCGCCAGCAGCCAAGAAGGATCGGGCAGGGGTTCACCCCTCCACTTT. Translation gives CASSQEGSGRGSPLHF.

This clone turned up a few times. The rearrangement joins TRBV5-5 to TRBJ1-1, with D unclear. The V gene lost 2 bases and the J gene lost 1 base, with 6 bases spanning the gap. The CDR3 totals 13 residues. Germline-derived CDR1 and CDR2 are SGHKS and YYEKEE (reference sequence). Here the CDR3 reads CASSFERNTEAFF. CDR3 DNA: TGTGCCAGCAGCTTCGAGAGGAACACTGAAGCTTTCTTT.

This clone was observed a handful of times. The V and J genes are TRBV28 and TRBJ2-7, with D perhaps TRBD2 (6 bases). The V and J ends lost 7 bases and 2 bases respectively, with 18 bases between them. The CDR3 spans 15 residues. Germline-derived CDR1 and CDR2 are MDHEN and SYDVKM. The CDR3 loop reads CASTTEEGPPYEQYF. Written as DNA, the CDR3 is TGTGCCAGCACCACCGAGGAGGGTCCCCCCTACGAGCAGTACTTC.

This chain joins TRBV4-1 and TRBJ1-4; tentative D call: TRBD1 (6 bases). V lost 3 bases, J lost 2 bases, and 13 bases lay in between. The CDR3 spans 16 residues. Germline lookup yields CDR1 MGHRA and CDR2 YSYEKL. The CDR3 sequence: CASSQGQGRTNEKLFF. CDR3 DNA: TGCGCCAGCAGCCAGGGCCAGGGGCGGACTAATGAAAAACTGTTTTTT.

This rearrangement joins TRBV27 to TRBJ1-2, with 7 bases that match TRBD1. Per germline, CDR1 MNHEY and CDR2 SMNVEV (reference sequence). Germline trimming cut 4 bases from V and 6 bases from J; bases unmatched to any gene: 8. CDR3 size: 14 residues. In nucleotides, the CDR3 is TGTGCCAGCAGTTCGATGACAGGGCTCAATGGCTACACCTTC. It encodes CASSSMTGLNGYTF.

This rearrangement joins TRBV7-2 to TRBJ1-1, with D possibly matching TRBD1 (6 bases). CDR1 and CDR2 (germline): SGHTA, FQGNSA. The CDR3 has 14 residues. With 8 bases removed from V and 4 bases from J, the gap between germline ends came to 17 bases. CDR3 bases: TGTGCCAGCGTGCCAGACACAGGGAGCACTGAAGCTTTCTTT. This gives the protein CASVPDTGSTEAFF.

The V call is TRBV11-2, the J call TRBJ2-5; 7 bases are a match to TRBD2. The DNA end lines up better with TRBJ2-7; the J call may be wrong. The germline V gene has CDR1 SGHAT and CDR2 FQNNGV. CDR3 size: 19 residues. The CDR3 reads CASSPVQRHSGASNYEQYF. The CDR3 DNA sequence: TGTGCCAGCAGCCCTGTTCAAAGGCACAGCGGGGCTTCAAACTACGAGCAGTACTTC.

V gene TRBV6-1 combines with J gene TRBJ2-4; D is unclear. CDR3 size: 15 residues. Germline loops: CDR1 MNHNS, CDR2 SASEGT. Trimming stripped 8 bases from V and 0 bases from J, with 14 bases between. The CDR3 DNA is TGTGCCAGCGCTACGGACCTAAAAGCCAAAAACATTCAGTACTTC. It codes for CASATDLKAKNIQYF.

This clone was seen a handful of times. The gene calls are TRBV5-6 and TRBJ2-7; TRBD1 is a possible D gene (7 bases). The length of the CDR3 is 19 residues. V was shortened by 2 bases and J by 4 bases, with 28 bases between the two germline ends. Germline assignment: CDR1 SGHDT and CDR2 YYEEEE. The CDR3 region has the DNA TGTGCCAGCAGCTTCTACTACTCCCCCGCGGGCAGGGGGGTGTACGAGCAGTACTTC. Protein: CASSFYYSPAGRGVYEQYF.

The V and J genes are TRBV15 and TRBJ2-4; D could derive from TRBD1 or TRBD2 (5 bases each). With 3 bases removed from V and 0 bases from J, the gap between germline ends came to 15 bases. The CDR3 spans 17 residues. CDR1 and CDR2 (germline): LNHNV, YYDKDF (reference sequence). CDR3 bases: TGTGCCACCAGCAGGGGAGTCCAGGGCCTAGCCAAAAACATTCAGTACTTC. Its protein product is CATSRGVQGLAKNIQYF.

This chain joins TRBV7-8 and TRBJ2-7; the D gene is possibly TRBD1 (6 bases). The V gene lost 4 bases and the J gene lost 6 bases, with 10 bases spanning the gap. The germline gives CDR1 SGHVS, CDR2 FQNEAQ. The CDR3 is 12 amino acids. CDR3 loop: CASSSQGFEQYF. The DNA for the CDR3 is TGTGCCAGCAGCTCGCAGGGGTTCGAGCAGTACTTC.

This clone was observed a few times. CDR3 sequence (DNA): TGTGCCAGCTCGAAGGGCGGGTTCGGCATCTACGAGCAGTACTTC. Amino acids: CASSKGGFGIYEQYF. The V and J genes are TRBV25-1 and TRBJ2-7; D is possibly TRBD2 (5 bases). This CDR3 is built from 15 residues. V was pared by 8 bases and J by 3 bases, with 20 bases between. The V gene's germline CDR1 is MGHDK and CDR2 SYGVNS.

This sequence joins TRBV29-1 and TRBJ2-2; a possible D gene is TRBD1 (6 bases). Per germline, CDR1 SQVTM and CDR2 ANQGSEA. The CDR3 length is 14 residues. V was trimmed by 5 bases and J by 2 bases, leaving 12 bases between them. The CDR3 loop reads CSVRWGHNTGELFF. The CDR3 nucleotides read TGCAGCGTTCGGTGGGGGCACAACACCGGGGAGCTGTTTTTT.

This clone was seen more than once but under ten times. The chain employs TRBV4-3 and TRBJ2-1; TRBD1 aligns across 10 bases. This CDR3 comprises 16 residues. J gave up 6 bases and V 2 bases, and 7 bases lay outside the gene matches. The germline gives CDR1 LGHNA, CDR2 YSLEER. The CDR3 is CASSQTRQGAFNEQFF. CDR3 DNA: TGCGCCAGCAGCCAAACAAGACAGGGGGCTTTCAATGAGCAGTTCTTC.

The chain combines TRBV6-5 with TRBJ2-5; 8 positions agree with TRBD2. V dropped 7 bases and J dropped 6; count of bases not matched to a gene: 7. CDR1 is MNHEY and CDR2 is SVGAGI in the germline V gene. This CDR3 has 13 amino acids. This CDR3 is CASTRRGAKTQYF. In nucleotides, the CDR3 is TGTGCCAGCACTCGGCGGGGGGCTAAGACCCAGTACTTC.

This chain connects TRBV19 to TRBJ1-6; D call uncertain. V dropped 6 bases and J dropped 7 bases, with 10 bases sitting between them. The CDR3 totals 13 residues. Germline CDR1 reads LNHDA; CDR2 reads SQIVND (reference sequence). The CDR3 nucleotides read TGTGCCAGTAGATTCGATCGAAATTCACCCCTCCACTTT. Translation: CASRFDRNSPLHF.

Written as DNA, the CDR3 is TGTGCCAGCAGTTACTCGAACAGGCCCAACTATGGCTACACCTTC. Protein sequence: CASSYSNRPNYGYTF. The rearrangement uses TRBV6-5 and TRBJ1-2; TRBD1 might be the D (5 bases). The CDR3 runs 15 residues. V was cut by 0 bases and J by 2 bases, with 10 bases left in between. Germline V gene lookup returns CDR1 MNHEY and CDR2 SVGAGI.

The J gene is TRBJ2-5, the V gene TRBV10-2; D is ambiguous. The CDR3 length is 14 residues. V lost 2 bases to trimming and J lost 5 bases, with 12 bases between them. The germline V gene encodes CDR1 WSHSY and CDR2 SAAADI. Written as DNA, the CDR3 is TGCGCCAGCAGTGAGGGATCTCGTGGGGAGACCCAGTACTTC. As protein: CASSEGSRGETQYF.

This chain joins TRBV7-2 and TRBJ1-4, with D unresolved. Trimming cost V 2 bases and J 2 bases, with 15 bases left between them. There are 17 residues in the CDR3. Germline V gene lookup returns CDR1 SGHTA and CDR2 FQGNSA. The CDR3 DNA is TGTGCCAGCAGCTTAACCCCCCGCCGGGCCACTAATGAAAAACTGTTTTTT. Its translation: CASSLTPRRATNEKLFF.

The genes are TRBV15 and TRBJ2-5; TRBD2 aligns across 7 bases. The CDR3 consists of 15 residues. V gave up 3 bases and J gave up 2 bases; unmatched junction bases: 6. Germline V gene sequence: CDR1 LNHNV, CDR2 YYDKDF (reference sequence). The CDR3 loop reads CATSRAAGGQETQYF. Here the CDR3 DNA reads TGTGCCACCAGCAGGGCTGCCGGGGGGCAAGAGACCCAGTACTTC.

V gene TRBV6-6 combines with J gene TRBJ1-1; D remains ambiguous. Germline-derived CDR1 and CDR2 are MNHNY and SVGAGI (reference sequence). The CDR3 extends over 13 amino acids. Trimming pared 5 bases from V and 3 bases from J, leaving 10 bases between. In nucleotides, the CDR3 is TGTGCCAGCAGTCGGGGAGGGTACACTGAAGCTTTCTTT. Translated, it gives CASSRGGYTEAFF.

The V gene is TRBV18, the J gene TRBJ1-5; 7 bases match TRBD1. This CDR3 region has 14 residues. V gave up 1 base and J gave up 7 bases; unmatched junction bases: 4. CDR1 is KGHSH, CDR2 LQKENI, per germline. CDR3: CASSPQQGDQPQHF. CDR3 coding DNA: TGTGCCAGCTCACCACAGCAGGGGGACCAGCCCCAGCATTTT.

The gene calls are TRBV15 and TRBJ1-1; D is perhaps TRBD1 (6 bases). V shed 8 bases and J shed 0 bases, with 13 bases lying between them. The germline V gene encodes CDR1 LNHNV and CDR2 YYDKDF (reference sequence). The CDR3 is 14 amino acids. CDR3: CATGEGGLNTEAFF. CDR3 in DNA: TGTGCCACCGGGGAGGGGGGCCTGAACACTGAAGCTTTCTTT.